The source of this T cell receptor beta chain is a study of T cell changes during pregnancy in multiple sclerosis. The protocol was immunoSEQ multiplex PCR, while the TCRdb copy is restricted to in-frame clones and leaves out a portion. In the table there are around 10,000 clones, 83% of which are singletons. With 2 bases clipped from V and 4 bases from J, the junction kept 5 bases outside the gene matches. CDR1 MNHEY and CDR2 SMNVEV come from the germline V gene (reference sequence). The CDR3 covers 16 residues. Sample: CD8+ T cells from peripheral blood mononuclear cells, taken in the third trimester of pregnancy. This TCR was recovered from a female donor in good health, enrolled as a control in a pregnancy study. The chain uses TRBV27 and TRBJ2-1, with 10 bases lining up with TRBD2. The CDR3 DNA reads TGTGCCAGCAGTTTACCAGGGACTAGCGAGTACAATGAGCAGTTCTTC. Its translation: CASSLPGTSEYNEQFF.